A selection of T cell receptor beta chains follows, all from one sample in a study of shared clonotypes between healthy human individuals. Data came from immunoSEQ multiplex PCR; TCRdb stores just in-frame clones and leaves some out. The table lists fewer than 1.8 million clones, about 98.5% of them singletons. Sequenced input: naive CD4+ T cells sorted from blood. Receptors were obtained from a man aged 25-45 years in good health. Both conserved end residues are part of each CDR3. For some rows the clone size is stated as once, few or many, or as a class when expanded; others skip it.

CAISEYETQYF,.,TRBV10-3,TRBJ2-5
CAWSVGRSSNTEAFF,.,TRBV30,TRBJ1-1
CASSLDRPGNIQYF,.,TRBV7-2,TRBJ2-4
CASSRDRGTDTQYF,.,TRBV18,TRBJ2-3
CASSEWGPTVLSEQYF,.,TRBV25-1,TRBJ2-7
CASSPHLLAGRIPYNEQFF,.,TRBV14,TRBJ2-1
CASSYFLLARSTDTQYF,.,TRBV5-8,TRBJ2-3
CASSFRGLVNEQFF,.,TRBV7-9,TRBJ2-1
CASSTGTSGQPNEQFF,.,TRBV5-4,TRBJ2-1
CASSYAGTQNEQFF,.,TRBV6-5,TRBJ2-1
CASRHGDRPYEQYF,once,TRBV28,TRBJ2-7
CASSQGAVLHTDTQYF,.,TRBV13,TRBJ2-3
CASSLRTDGPGELFF,.,TRBV9,TRBJ2-2
CASSSKTTGDTGELFF,.,TRBV7-9,TRBJ2-2
CASSLVRSSYEQYF,.,TRBV7-6,TRBJ2-7
CASSPSRGNTGELFF,.,TRBV18,TRBJ2-2
CASSRSMGDYGYTF,.,TRBV6-6,TRBJ1-2
CASRSFGGSAGELFF,once,TRBV18,TRBJ2-2
CASSSGLAGTYEQYF,.,TRBV18,TRBJ2-7
CASSPLGTSGTSTDTQYF,.,TRBV18,TRBJ2-3
CASSYRTGNTGELFF,once,TRBV7-2,TRBJ2-2
CASSIRQGTYNEQFF,.,TRBV19,TRBJ2-1
CATSRGSSNTDTQYF,.,TRBV15,TRBJ2-3
CASSPRLAGFEQYF,.,TRBV27,TRBJ2-7
CASSQDGRDTDTQYF,.,TRBV7-9,TRBJ2-3
CSARAGQPQHF,.,TRBV20-1,TRBJ1-5
CASSPRERDIYNEQFF,.,TRBV9,TRBJ2-1
CASSLPPQDTQYF,.,TRBV7-8,TRBJ2-3
CASSLGRAQGGNQPQHF,.,TRBV7-8,TRBJ1-5
CAWSVGGVETQYF,.,TRBV30,TRBJ2-5
CASSPKQNSGNTIYF,.,TRBV18,TRBJ1-3
CSAGTNYEQYF,.,TRBV29-1,TRBJ2-7
CASSARLSSYEQYF,.,TRBV25-1,TRBJ2-7
CASSLAGSPGGELFF,.,TRBV5-1,TRBJ2-2
CASTSTKAGSADTQYF,.,TRBV27,TRBJ2-3
CASSLPVMNTEAFF,.,TRBV28,TRBJ1-1
CATSRDLAGGGAEQYF,.,TRBV15,TRBJ2-7
CASSLAHLRQDRLHYGYTF,once,TRBV7-9,TRBJ1-2
CASSLLQGTGYTF,.,TRBV27,TRBJ1-2
CASSLGGGRETQYF,.,TRBV7-2,TRBJ2-5
CASSPGQRLDSTDTQYF,.,TRBV18,TRBJ2-3
CASSFPRSSGLSDTQYF,.,TRBV5-1,TRBJ2-3
CASQSGSYEQYF,.,TRBV28,TRBJ2-7
CASSLGLREFDEQFF,.,TRBV5-4,TRBJ2-1
CASSEAVGVGANTIYF,.,TRBV6-1,TRBJ1-3
CASSSTRGPVATNEKLFF,.,TRBV5-4,TRBJ1-4
CASSLRDGSYEQYF,.,TRBV5-4,TRBJ2-7
CASSVRLGNEQFF,once,TRBV9,TRBJ2-1
CATLLRHGRSREQFF,.,TRBV6-1,TRBJ2-1
CASSSRDTPSGANVLTF,.,TRBV28,TRBJ2-6
CASSFGTDTQYF,.,TRBV19,TRBJ2-3
CASSLARGQGLETQYF,.,TRBV7-9,TRBJ2-5
CASSITGIVETQYF,.,TRBV19,TRBJ2-5
CASSQAGGAEEQYF,.,TRBV28,TRBJ2-7
CASSAGTGGGNTIYF,.,TRBV6-1,TRBJ1-3